This is a list of T cell receptor beta chains from one sample in a study of cytomegalovirus exposure and HLA in healthy donors. Sequencing used immunoSEQ multiplex PCR; TCRdb keeps in-frame clones, though not all of them. The sample includes over 100,000 clones, roughly three quarters of them seen just once. Source material: PBMCs. The receptors come from a woman aged 40 to 50 in good health and CMV-seronegative. The CDR3 runs from the conserved cysteine through the conserved F or W. The D gene is left open where the match is weak. Size values are once, few and many counts, or a class for expanded clones, and some rows have none.

>TRBD2|TRBJ2-2|TRBV2|.
CVVGGRGNTGELFF
TGTGTGGTTGGCGGGAGGGGAAACACCGGGGAGCTGTTTTTT
>.|TRBJ1-2|TRBV29-1|.
CSVEGSGGSYTF
TGCAGCGTTGAGGGGAGTGGTGGCAGCTACACCTTC
>.|TRBJ1-2|TRBV2|.
CASSVQRGVGYGYTF
TGTGCCAGCAGTGTTCAGCGGGGAGTAGGCTATGGCTACACCTTC
>TRBD1|TRBJ1-1|TRBV27|.
CASSDRANTEAFF
TGTGCCAGCAGTGACAGGGCCAACACTGAAGCTTTCTTT
>.|TRBJ2-7|TRBV29-1|.
CSLLTPFYEQYF
TGCAGCCTATTGACACCGTTCTACGAGCAGTACTTC
>.|TRBJ1-4|TRBV7-9|.
CASSSGQSHGEKLFF
TGTGCCAGCAGCTCCGGACAGTCCCACGGTGAAAAACTGTTTTTT
>.|TRBJ2-3|TRBV6-6|.
CASSPGTFGDTQYF
TGTGCCAGCAGCCCAGGGACTTTCGGAGATACGCAGTATTTT
>TRBD2|TRBJ2-7|TRBV27|.
CASSLWAGEGYEQYF
TGTGCCAGCAGTTTATGGGCGGGAGAGGGCTACGAGCAGTACTTC
>TRBD1|TRBJ2-1|TRBV7-2|.
CASRPGTGPYNEQFF
TGTGCCAGCAGGCCTGGGACAGGCCCCTACAATGAGCAGTTCTTC
>.|TRBJ2-6|TRBV7-9|.
CASSSQENSGANVLTF
TGTGCCAGCAGCTCACAGGAGAACTCTGGGGCCAACGTCCTGACTTTC
>.|TRBJ2-1|TRBV7-9|.
CSSSLLEQFF
TGTTCCAGCAGCTTACTTGAGCAGTTCTTC
>TRBD2|TRBJ2-3|TRBV28|.
CASSYGLAGSTDTQYF
TGTGCCAGCAGTTACGGACTAGCGGGGAGCACAGATACGCAGTATTTT
>TRBD1|TRBJ1-2|TRBV9|few
CASSEQGVGGYTF
TGTGCCAGCAGCGAACAGGGGGTAGGTGGCTACACCTTC
>TRBD1|TRBJ2-3|TRBV7-2|.
CASSMNGQGADTQYF
TGTGCCAGCAGCATGAACGGACAGGGCGCAGATACGCAGTATTTT
>TRBD2|TRBJ2-3|TRBV7-2|.
CASSSSGKSTDTQYF
TGTGCCAGCAGTTCAAGCGGGAAAAGCACAGATACGCAGTATTTT
>.|TRBJ1-4|TRBV28|.
CASSSVQGREKLFF
TGTGCCAGCAGTTCAGTACAGGGCAGGGAAAAACTGTTTTTT
>TRBD1|TRBJ2-7|TRBV7-6|.
CASSLAGQGPGEQYF
TGTGCCAGCAGCTTAGCCGGACAGGGGCCGGGGGAGCAGTACTTC
>.|TRBJ1-1|TRBV7-9|once
CASSSWGENTEAFF
TGTGCCAGCAGCTCATGGGGGGAGAATACTGAAGCTTTCTTT
>TRBD2|TRBJ2-1|TRBV4-3|.
CASSRPGLAGGEQFF
TGCGCCAGCAGCCGCCCGGGACTAGCGGGAGGCGAGCAGTTCTTC
>.|TRBJ1-5|TRBV6-6|.
CASIGHNQPQHF
TGTGCCAGCATTGGACATAATCAGCCCCAGCATTTT
>.|TRBJ1-5|TRBV14|.
CASSQTQVRGKSVGQPQHF
TGTGCCAGCAGCCAAACTCAAGTACGAGGGAAGTCTGTGGGACAGCCCCAGCATTTT
>TRBD1|TRBJ2-6|TRBV4-3|.
CASSQPGQGAIGANVLTF
TGCGCCAGCAGCCAGCCGGGACAGGGGGCGATTGGGGCCAACGTCCTGACTTTC
>TRBD2|TRBJ2-1|TRBV7-6|.
CASSLEGLANEQFF
TGTGCCAGCAGCTTAGAAGGACTAGCAAACGAGCAGTTCTTC
>TRBD2|TRBJ2-1|TRBV15|few
CATSRDPREGYNEQFF
TGTGCCACCAGCAGAGATCCGCGGGAGGGTTACAATGAGCAGTTCTTC
>.|TRBJ2-1|TRBV4-2|.
CASSQARGMNEQFF
TGTGCCAGCAGCCAGGCGCGGGGAATGAATGAGCAGTTCTTC
>TRBD1|TRBJ1-1|TRBV6-5|once
CASTKGQGSFDRAFF
TGTGCCAGCACCAAAGGACAGGGCTCTTTTGACCGGGCTTTCTTT
>TRBD1|TRBJ1-5|TRBV15|.
CATSRDFAVTGGLLNQPQHF
TGTGCCACCAGCAGAGATTTTGCGGTGACAGGGGGTCTCCTCAATCAGCCCCAGCATTTT
>TRBD2|TRBJ2-3|TRBV6-1|.
CASSAEAGGPDTQYF
TGTGCCAGCAGTGCCGAAGCGGGAGGGCCAGATACGCAGTATTTT
>TRBD1|TRBJ1-2|TRBV6-5|.
CASMGTGFNYGYTF
TGTGCCAGCATGGGGACAGGCTTCAACTATGGCTACACCTTC
>TRBD2|TRBJ2-1|TRBV7-3|.
CASSLTLAGSNEQFF
TGTGCCAGCAGCTTAACTCTAGCGGGATCCAATGAGCAGTTCTTC
>.|TRBJ1-2|TRBV18|once
CASSLETVSNYGYTF
TGTGCCAGCTCACTTGAGACAGTCTCCAACTATGGCTACACCTTC
>TRBD1|TRBJ2-2|TRBV30|once
CAWSVRLSGQGAGGELFF
TGTGCCTGGAGTGTCAGACTCTCGGGACAGGGGGCGGGCGGGGAGCTGTTTTTT
>TRBD1|TRBJ1-4|TRBV18|.
CASSPQGAGEKLFF
TGTGCCAGCTCACCTCAGGGGGCTGGTGAAAAACTGTTTTTT
>TRBD1|TRBJ1-1|TRBV7-9|few
CASSFLPGQGYTEAFF
TGTGCCAGCAGCTTTCTACCGGGACAGGGTTACACTGAAGCTTTCTTT
>TRBD1|TRBJ2-2|TRBV9|.
CASSEGRDRGSGTGELFF
TGTGCCAGCAGCGAGGGGCGGGACAGGGGATCGGGCACCGGGGAGCTGTTTTTT
>TRBD1|TRBJ1-2|TRBV6-5|.
CASSYQGVGSGGYTF
TGTGCCAGCAGTTACCAGGGGGTAGGGTCGGGCGGCTACACCTTC
>TRBD1|TRBJ1-3|TRBV19|.
CASRKTIRGHSGNTIYF
TGTGCCAGTAGAAAAACGATCAGGGGGCACTCTGGAAACACCATATATTTT
>.|TRBJ1-2|TRBV7-6|once
CASSLAHSRYGYTF
TGTGCCAGCAGCTTAGCGCACAGCCGCTATGGCTACACCTTC
>.|TRBJ1-1|TRBV5-1|.
CASSFGWTAINTEAFF
TGCGCCAGCAGCTTCGGTTGGACAGCTATTAACACTGAAGCTTTCTTT
>.|TRBJ1-5|TRBV27|.
CASSSPYQPQHF
TGTGCCAGCAGTTCCCCGTATCAGCCCCAGCATTTT
>TRBD2|TRBJ2-1|TRBV27|.
CASSFRLAGGNEQFF
TGTGCCAGCAGTTTTCGACTAGCGGGAGGCAATGAGCAGTTCTTC
>.|TRBJ2-6|TRBV7-2|.
CASSLVQSGANVLTF
TGTGCCAGCAGCTTAGTTCAGTCTGGGGCCAACGTCCTGACTTTC
>.|TRBJ1-1|TRBV27|.
CASSEGMNTEAFF
TGTGCCAGCTCGGAGGGAATGAACACTGAAGCTTTCTTT
>.|TRBJ2-6|TRBV7-2|few
CAAGGSGGANVLTF
TGTGCCGCCGGGGGATCTGGTGGGGCCAACGTCCTGACTTTC
>TRBD2|TRBJ2-5|TRBV5-4|.
CASRRAELAGGGETQYF
TGTGCCAGCAGGCGTGCCGAGCTAGCGGGAGGAGGTGAGACCCAGTACTTC
>.|TRBJ1-2|TRBV7-2|.
CASRRGVSNYGYTF
TGTGCCAGCCGACGAGGTGTCAGTAACTATGGCTACACCTTC
>TRBD1|TRBJ1-2|TRBV5-4|.
CASSPGTELPWGYTF
TGTGCCAGCAGCCCAGGGACAGAACTACCGTGGGGCTACACCTTC
>TRBD1|TRBJ2-7|TRBV7-6|.
CASSDTRTGRPEQYF
TGTGCCAGCAGTGACACTCGGACAGGACGTCCCGAGCAGTACTTC
>.|TRBJ2-4|TRBV28|.
CASSFLGGIAKNIQYF
TGTGCCAGCAGTTTTTTGGGGGGAATAGCCAAAAACATTCAGTACTTC
>TRBD1|TRBJ1-6|TRBV5-1|.
CASSFGQGGASPLHF
TGCGCCAGCAGCTTCGGACAGGGGGGGGCTTCACCCCTCCACTTT
>.|TRBJ2-5|TRBV9|.
CASSEGDPQETQYF
TGTGCCAGCAGCGAGGGGGACCCCCAAGAGACCCAGTACTTC
>.|TRBJ1-2|TRBV28|.
CASSLSQGLIYYGYTF
TGTGCCAGCAGTTTATCACAGGGTCTCATATATTATGGCTACACCTTC
>TRBD2|TRBJ2-1|TRBV18|.
CASSPRDPGRGYEQFF
TGTGCCAGCTCACCACGGGACCCGGGGAGGGGATATGAGCAGTTCTTC
>TRBD1|TRBJ1-2|TRBV27|.
CASSSGTTGGNYGYTF
TGTGCCAGCAGTTCGGGCACGACAGGGGGGAACTATGGCTACACCTTC